These 22 T cell receptor beta chains share one sample of origin, sequenced in a study of beta chain features in type 1 diabetes. No antigen has been assigned to these receptors. Study outcomes and limitations: Moderately but significantly shorter TCRB CDR3s were found in Type 1 diabetes patients in all four CD4+ subsets.

The study reverse transcribed the entire isolated RNA, so it sequenced expressed TCRB transcripts. Assay used: immunoSEQ multiplex PCR; TCRdb lists only in-frame clones, some missing. The table lists about 340,000 clones, around 8.5% of them singletons. Sequenced material: central memory CD4+ T cells from blood. All receptors derive from a man aged 25-40 years with type 1 diabetes.

V usage is TRBV21-1 and J usage is TRBJ2-7; TRBD2 reflects the table's D call only, with no check against the DNA. TRBV21-1 constitutes a pseudogene. This CDR3 is 18 amino acids long. For the CDR3, the DNA is TGTGCCAGCAGCAAAGATGTTAGTGCTAGCGCGTTCTCCTACGAGCAGTACTTC. It yields the protein CASSKDVSASAFSYEQYF.

This clone has just a few counts. The rearrangement joins TRBV19 to TRBJ2-5, with 7 bases aligning to TRBD2. The CDR3 has 13 amino acids. Germline CDR1 and CDR2: LNHDA and SQIVND (reference sequence). Germline trimming cut 3 bases from V and 5 bases from J; bases unmatched to any gene: 3. The CDR3 spells CASSMRGGETQYF. CDR3 nucleotide sequence: TGTGCCAGTAGTATGCGGGGAGGGGAGACCCAGTACTTC.

This clone turned up a few times. The rearrangement joins TRBV14 to TRBJ1-2; TRBD1 is a possible D gene (6 bases). This CDR3 has 16 residues. The ends were cut back, 2 bases at V and 11 bases at J, with 24 bases in the middle. The germline gives CDR1 SGHDN, CDR2 FVKESK. CDR3 residues: CASSQMTTGLHTRYTF. As DNA, the CDR3 is TGTGCCAGCAGCCAAATGACGACAGGCTTACACACGAGGTACACCTTC. Full variable domain (remainder filled in from reference TRBV14 and TRBJ1-2): EAGVTQFPSHSVIEKGQTVTLRCDPISGHDNLYWYRRVMGKEIKFLLHFVKESKQDESGMPNNRFLAERTGGTYSTLKVQPAELEDSGVYFCASSQMTTGLHTRYTFGSGTRLTVV.

This clone has only a few counts. The J gene is TRBJ2-1, the V gene TRBV4-1, with no clear D. V dropped 0 bases and J dropped 2 bases, with 17 bases sitting between them. The CDR3 length is 18 residues. Germline loops: CDR1 MGHRA, CDR2 YSYEKL. The CDR3 protein is CASSQEAAVVRTYNEQFF. The CDR3, as DNA: TGCGCCAGCAGCCAAGAGGCGGCGGTAGTCCGTACCTACAATGAGCAGTTCTTC.

The chain carries TRBV4-3 and TRBJ1-3, with TRBD1 matching over 9 bases. Losses at the gene ends were 7 bases for V and 4 bases for J; bases not matched to a gene: 5. The germline CDR1 and CDR2 sequences are LGHNA and YSLEER. The CDR3 is 14 amino acids. CDR3 residues: CASTTGTGGNTIYF. The CDR3 coding sequence is TGCGCCAGCACGACCGGGACAGGGGGAAACACCATATATTTT.

J is TRBJ2-5 and V is TRBV7-9; D is unresolved. The V end was cut by 5 bases, the J end by 4 bases, with 5 bases between. The germline V gene has CDR1 SEHNR and CDR2 FQNEAQ (reference sequence). This CDR3 spans 11 amino acids. The CDR3: CASSGRETQYF. Written as DNA, the CDR3 is TGTGCCAGCAGCGGCAGAGAGACCCAGTACTTC.

Remarks on this clone: Within the sample, other DNA sequences also encode this same CDR3. The genes are TRBV6-5 and TRBJ2-3, with no clear D. Germline CDR1 is MNHEY and CDR2 is SVGAGI. V was clipped by 0 bases and J by 5 bases, with 3 bases between them. The CDR3 totals 12 residues. The CDR3 protein is CASSYSGDTQYF. The CDR3 nucleotides read TGTGCCAGCAGTTACTCAGGAGATACGCAGTATTTT.

The J gene is TRBJ1-4, the V gene TRBV29-1; 7 positions match TRBD1. Germline CDR1 is SQVTM and CDR2 is ANQGSEA. The CDR3 is 13 amino acids. V gave up 5 bases and J gave up 2 bases; unmatched junction bases: 2. The CDR3 coding sequence is TGCAGCGTTTCGGGACAGACTAATGAAAAACTGTTTTTT. Protein product: CSVSGQTNEKLFF.

This clone was counted ten times or more. This chain uses TRBV2 with TRBJ2-7; unclear D gene. Trimming removed 8 bases from V and 1 base from J, with 12 bases in between. The CDR3 length is 13 residues. Germline assignment: CDR1 SNHLY and CDR2 FYNNEI. The CDR3 region has the DNA TGTGCCAGCCTCCGCGAGGCGTCCTACGAGCAGTACTTC. This gives the protein CASLREASYEQYF.

There are a few counts of this clone. This chain links TRBV4-1 with TRBJ2-4; 12 nucleotides agree with TRBD2. The length of the CDR3 is 20 residues. Germline V CDR1 and CDR2: MGHRA, YSYEKL. With 0 bases clipped from V and 1 base from J, the junction kept 10 bases outside the gene matches. The CDR3 nucleotides read TGCGCCAGCAGCCAAGATAGGGGAATCGGGACTAGCGGGGCCAAAAACATTCAGTACTTC. Translated, it gives CASSQDRGIGTSGAKNIQYF.

This clone has more than one count but fewer than ten. The chain joins TRBV6-5 to TRBJ2-4, with D possibly matching TRBD2 (6 bases). V gave up 6 bases and J gave up 3 bases, with 12 bases separating them. The CDR3 sequence is 14 residues long. The germline gives CDR1 MNHEY, CDR2 SVGAGI. The CDR3 coding sequence is TGTGCCAGCAGGGAGGGCCCTCACAAAAACATTCAGTACTTC. This gives the protein CASREGPHKNIQYF.

The genes are TRBV7-2 and TRBJ2-5, with a weak D call TRBD1 (6 bases). From germline, CDR1 is SGHTA and CDR2 FQGNSA. The CDR3 loop spans 14 amino acids. Trimming stripped 5 bases from V and 1 base from J, with 11 bases between. The CDR3 here is CASSQRQVQETQYF. CDR3 DNA sequence: TGTGCCAGCAGCCAGAGACAGGTCCAAGAGACCCAGTACTTC. Combining the CDR3 with reference TRBV7-2 and TRBJ2-5 gives the whole variable domain GAGVSQSPSNKVTEKGKDVELRCDPISGHTALYWYRQSLGQGLEFLIYFQGNSAPDKSGLPSDRFSAERTGGSVSTLTIQRTQQEDSAVYLCASSQRQVQETQYFGPGTRLLVL.

The chain uses TRBV5-4 and TRBJ2-1, with a tentative D call TRBD1 (6 bases). This CDR3 has 15 amino acids. V dropped 1 base and J dropped 10 bases, with 18 bases sitting between them. Germline V gene data show CDR1 as SGHNT and CDR2 as YYREEE (reference sequence). The chain's CDR3 is CASSLRGQGFSEQFF. The CDR3 DNA follows: TGTGCCAGCAGCTTGAGAGGGCAGGGGTTTTCGGAGCAGTTCTTC. The whole variable domain, remainder taken from reference TRBV5-4 and TRBJ2-1, is ETGVTQSPTHLIKTRGQQVTLRCSSQSGHNTVSWYQQALGQGPQFIFQYYREEENGRGNFPPRFSGLQFPNYSSELNVNALELDDSALYLCASSLRGQGFSEQFFGPGTRLTVL.

DNA for the CDR3: TGTGCCAGCAGGGATAGCGGGGGGGCCTACGAGCAGTACTTC. Its protein product is CASRDSGGAYEQYF. The chain carries TRBV6-5 and TRBJ2-7, with 11 nucleotides matching TRBD2. V dropped 6 bases and J dropped 2; count of bases not matched to a gene: 3. The CDR3 has 14 residues. Germline lookup yields CDR1 MNHEY and CDR2 SVGAGI.

This chain connects TRBV30 to TRBJ2-5; D is possibly TRBD1 or TRBD2 (5 bases each). The germline V gene encodes CDR1 GTSNPN and CDR2 SVGIG (reference sequence). V was shortened by 5 bases and J by 3 bases, with 16 bases between the two germline ends. The CDR3 spans 14 residues. The CDR3: CAWLSPGREETQYF. The DNA of the CDR3 is TGTGCCTGGTTATCTCCGGGACGAGAAGAGACCCAGTACTTC.

This clone has a handful of counts. V is TRBV5-6 and J is TRBJ2-4; 12 bases match TRBD2. V trimming: 2 bases; J trimming: 0 bases; junction bases outside the gene matches: 6. CDR1 and CDR2 from the germline V gene are SGHDT and YYEEEE. The CDR3 extends over 18 amino acids. The CDR3 sequence is CASSFRTSGDLAKNIQYF. The CDR3 DNA reads TGTGCCAGCAGCTTCCGGACTAGCGGGGACCTAGCCAAAAACATTCAGTACTTC.

This chain links TRBV5-6 with TRBJ1-1, with D perhaps TRBD1 (5 bases). V was pared by 4 bases and J by 1 base, with 11 bases between. This CDR3 spans 14 amino acids. Per the germline V gene, CDR1 is SGHDT and CDR2 is YYEEEE. The CDR3 DNA follows: TGTGCCAGCAGCCCGGGACGGAGGAACACTGAAGCTTTCTTT. It codes for CASSPGRRNTEAFF.

This clone was counted many times. Other DNA sequences in this sample translate to the same CDR3. The gene calls are TRBV7-2 and TRBJ2-3; TRBD2 matches 11 bases. Germline V lookup: CDR1 SGHTA, CDR2 FQGNSA. Trimming removed 2 bases from V and 3 bases from J; junction bases left unmatched: 4. This CDR3 contains 16 residues. CDR3 region: CASSLLLAGGTDTQYF. Here the CDR3 DNA reads TGTGCCAGCAGCTTACTCCTAGCGGGGGGTACAGATACGCAGTATTTT.

This clone was observed once. This chain joins TRBV28 and TRBJ1-4; tentative D call: TRBD1 (6 bases). CDR3 length: 15 residues. The V end was cut by 4 bases, the J end by 2 bases, with 11 bases between. Germline V lookup: CDR1 MDHEN, CDR2 SYDVKM. The CDR3 DNA sequence: TGTGCCAGCAGTTCCATGGACAGTACTAATGAAAAACTGTTTTTT. This sequence encodes CASSSMDSTNEKLFF.

This chain uses TRBV27 with TRBJ1-1; no reliable D call. The germline V and J ends were trimmed by 5 bases and 1 base, with 5 bases remaining between them. Germline V lookup: CDR1 MNHEY, CDR2 SMNVEV (reference sequence). This CDR3 region has 12 residues. The CDR3 sequence: CASSTQNTEAFF. CDR3 nucleotide sequence: TGTGCCAGCAGTACACAGAACACTGAAGCTTTCTTT.

The sample holds a few counts of this clone. The rearrangement joins TRBV9 to TRBJ1-4; D is possibly TRBD1 (6 bases). Trimming took 3 bases from V and 7 from J, leaving 13 bases between them. The CDR3 extends over 14 amino acids. Germline V gives CDR1 SGDLS, CDR2 YYNGEE. As DNA, the CDR3 is TGTGCCAGCAGCGCGGGGCGACAGGTTGAAAAACTGTTTTTT. This encodes CASSAGRQVEKLFF.

The chain is built from TRBV6-6 and TRBJ1-2, with D uncertain. CDR3 length: 14 amino acids. The V gene lost 2 bases and the J gene lost 5 bases, with 12 bases spanning the gap. CDR1 is MNHNY, CDR2 SVGAGI, per germline (reference sequence). The CDR3 DNA follows: TGTGCCAGCAGTTACCAAACAGTATCTTATGGCTACACCTTC. Protein product: CASSYQTVSYGYTF.